The clone carrying this T cell receptor (beta chain) occurred a few times. Its cognate antigen is unknown. The time point here: week 11, during vaccination. One vaccine dose held 300 ug of mutant IDH1 20-mer peptide and came with topical imiquimod. This record comes from a study of a mutant IDH1 vaccine in newly diagnosed glioma. As for the study in general: Every participant had undergone radiotherapy, temozolomide, or both before, and most underwent both.

Assay: immunoSEQ multiplex PCR; the TCRdb copy retains only in-frame clones and omits some. The table includes roughly 70,000 clones, approximately 88% detected once. The CDR3 is 14 amino acids. V lost 0 bases to trimming and J lost 6 bases, with 10 bases between them. Germline CDR1 is SGDLS and CDR2 is YYNGEE. The chain links TRBV9 to TRBJ2-1, with D perhaps TRBD1 (6 bases). Sequenced here: PBMCs, sampled from a glioma patient whose treatment included an IDH1 peptide vaccine. The origin of this receptor is a woman in her fifties or sixties with glioma. The CDR3 nucleotides read TGTGCCAGCAGCGTAGGGACAGCCTCCAATGAGCAGTTCTTC. Its translation is CASSVGTASNEQFF.